This T cell receptor (beta chain) was sequenced in a study of T cell responses to AZD1222 COVID-19 vaccine. Study-level results: The study found vaccine-associated CD4 TCRs spanning spike, dominant at 160-218 and 743-854.

Worth noting for this clone: Its antigen is unidentified.

Only in-frame clones appear in the TCRdb table, and some are missing; sequencing was by immunoSEQ multiplex PCR. The sample has some 50,000 clones; roughly 86% are singletons. CDR3 size: 13 residues. V was clipped by 0 bases and J by 3 bases, with 6 bases between them. Germline CDR1 and CDR2: SGDLS and YYNGEE. The source of this sequence is an adult in good health. The source was peripheral blood, collected on day 0 of AZD1222 vaccination. The genes are TRBV9 and TRBJ1-1; D is unclear. The CDR3 sequence is CASSVDSYTEAFF. The CDR3 DNA is TGTGCCAGCAGCGTAGATAGCTACACTGAAGCTTTCTTT.